This entry lists 21 T cell receptor beta chains sequenced from one sample in a study of blood T cell repertoires in COVID-19. Libraries were prepared by immunoSEQ multiplex PCR; TCRdb keeps only in-frame clonotypes and omits some of them. The repertoire holds about 330,000 clones, with 75% to 90% as singletons. The sample taken for sequencing was PBMCs or T cells enriched from blood (not recorded which). The receptors were sampled from a man aged 25-40 years who had recovered from COVID-19.

The chain couples TRBV29-1 to TRBJ2-7; 7 nucleotides match TRBD1. CDR1 is SQVTM and CDR2 is ANQGSEA in the germline V gene. V trimming: 4 bases; J trimming: 5 bases; junction bases outside the gene matches: 11. The length of the CDR3 is 14 residues. The CDR3 reads CSVVGRQGGNEQYF. CDR3 bases: TGCAGCGTTGTAGGGCGACAGGGTGGAAACGAGCAGTACTTC.

The chain joins TRBV6-5 to TRBJ2-3; 8 positions match TRBD2. V shed 2 bases and J 2 bases; nucleotides not matched to a gene: 6. Germline V gene lookup returns CDR1 MNHEY and CDR2 SVGAGI. The CDR3 covers 16 residues. Here the CDR3 reads CASSYGAGGLTDTQYF. CDR3 DNA: TGTGCCAGCAGTTACGGTGCGGGGGGCCTCACAGATACGCAGTATTTT.

V and J are TRBV7-3 and TRBJ2-3; 8 nucleotides align to TRBD1. Germline assignment: CDR1 SGHTA and CDR2 FQGTGA. The J segment lost 1 base and the V segment lost 4 bases, leaving 4 bases of the junction unmatched. CDR3 length: 15 residues. The CDR3 nucleotides read TGTGCCAGCAGCTACGGACAGGGAGGCACAGATACGCAGTATTTT. Translation gives CASSYGQGGTDTQYF.

The chain carries TRBV29-1 and TRBJ1-3, with D possibly matching TRBD1 (6 bases). This CDR3 has 15 residues. CDR1 is SQVTM and CDR2 is ANQGSEA in the germline V gene. Trimming cost V 6 bases and J 1 base, with 16 bases left between them. The CDR3 here is CSVTTGSLSGNTIYF. CDR3 DNA sequence: TGCAGCGTGACTACAGGGAGTTTATCTGGAAACACCATATATTTT. Based on the CDR3 plus reference TRBV29-1 and TRBJ1-3, the full variable domain is SAVISQKPSRDICQRGTSLTIQCQVDSQVTMMFWYRQQPGQSLTLIATANQGSEATYESGFVIDKFPISRPNLTFSTLTVSNMSPEDSSIYLCSVTTGSLSGNTIYFGEGSWLTVV.

The V call is TRBV7-2, the J call TRBJ2-2; D call uncertain. The CDR3 extends over 14 amino acids. Germline CDR1 reads SGHTA; CDR2 reads FQGNSA. V was cut by 5 bases and J by 1 base, with 8 bases left in between. The CDR3 nucleotides are TGTGCCAGCAGCACTTACAGGAACACCGGGGAGCTGTTTTTT. It specifies CASSTYRNTGELFF.

The sample holds a few counts of this clone. J is TRBJ2-2 and V is TRBV5-4; 10 nucleotides align to TRBD2. The V gene end was trimmed by 0 bases and the J gene end by 1 base; junction bases not matched to a gene: 9. CDR1 is SGHNT and CDR2 is YYREEE in the germline V gene (reference sequence). The CDR3 runs 19 residues. The CDR3 here is CASSLGVAGGRLNTGELFF. In nucleotides, the CDR3 is TGTGCCAGCAGCTTGGGGGTAGCGGGGGGCCGGCTGAACACCGGGGAGCTGTTTTTT. The full variable domain, completed using reference TRBV5-4 and TRBJ2-2, is ETGVTQSPTHLIKTRGQQVTLRCSSQSGHNTVSWYQQALGQGPQFIFQYYREEENGRGNFPPRFSGLQFPNYSSELNVNALELDDSALYLCASSLGVAGGRLNTGELFFGEGSRLTVL.

The V and J genes are TRBV28 and TRBJ1-2; 8 bases match TRBD1. The CDR3 sequence is 14 residues long. Germline V CDR1 and CDR2: MDHEN, SYDVKM. The V and J ends lost 5 bases and 4 bases, in that order; junction bases with no gene match: 6. CDR3 residues: CASSKTGAGYGYTF. The CDR3 nucleotides read TGTGCCAGCAGTAAGACAGGGGCTGGCTATGGCTACACCTTC.

The chain employs TRBV15 and TRBJ2-1; TRBD2 is a possible D gene (5 bases). The CDR3 has 15 amino acids. Per germline, CDR1 LNHNV and CDR2 YYDKDF (reference sequence). Trimming left V 7 bases short and J 7 bases short, with 20 bases between. The CDR3 spells CATIPEGVAENEQFF. In DNA, the CDR3 is TGTGCCACCATACCAGAGGGAGTTGCGGAGAATGAGCAGTTCTTC.

The rearrangement links TRBV5-4 to TRBJ1-2, with D uncertain. The CDR3 covers 16 residues. Germline V lookup: CDR1 SGHNT, CDR2 YYREEE (reference sequence). V lost 4 bases and J 1 base, leaving 17 bases between the germline ends. The CDR3 bases are TGTGCCAGCAGCCCCGGAGGTGGGCAAAATAACTATGGCTACACCTTC. Protein: CASSPGGGQNNYGYTF.

The chain joins TRBV21-1 to TRBJ1-5; whether TRBD1, the table's D call, matches the DNA was not checked. TRBV21-1 is a pseudogene locus. The CDR3 loop spans 15 amino acids. CDR3 sequence reads: CASSGRGQAGQPQHF. In DNA form, the CDR3 reads TGTGCCAGCAGCGGACGGGGACAGGCAGGTCAGCCCCAGCATTTT.

The chain combines TRBV19 with TRBJ1-4; a weak D match, TRBD1 (5 bases). Germline V gene lookup returns CDR1 LNHDA and CDR2 SQIVND (reference sequence). CDR3 length: 16 amino acids. V shed 6 bases and J shed 8 bases, with 22 bases lying between them. The CDR3 spells CASRKLSGALEEKLFF. CDR3 nucleotides: TGTGCCAGTAGAAAACTAAGCGGGGCTCTAGAGGAAAAACTGTTTTTT.

The chain carries TRBV5-1 and TRBJ1-5; TRBD1 matches at 7 bases. The CDR3 contains 14 residues. The junction had 5 bases not matched to a gene; V was cut back by 4 bases and J by 4 bases. CDR1 and CDR2 from the germline V gene are SGHRS and YFSETQ. CDR3 bases: TGCGCCAGCAGCACTGGGACAGCTAATCAGCCCCAGCATTTT. Translating it yields CASSTGTANQPQHF.

The chain has TRBV24-1 and TRBJ1-4; 10 positions agree with TRBD1. J lost 8 bases, V lost 4 bases, and 6 bases had no gene match. The CDR3 is made up of 15 amino acids. The germline V gene encodes CDR1 KGHDR and CDR2 SFDVKD. CDR3 bases: TGTGCCACCAGTGAAGGGACAGGGGAACGCGAAAAACTGTTTTTT. Residues: CATSEGTGEREKLFF.

The chain has TRBV7-2 and TRBJ1-5, with D unresolved. This CDR3 is 14 amino acids long. From germline, CDR1 is SGHTA and CDR2 FQGNSA. V was pared by 1 base and J by 7 bases, with 11 bases between. CDR3 in amino acids: CASSLVGRGQPQHF. CDR3 DNA: TGTGCCAGCAGCTTAGTTGGGAGAGGCCAGCCCCAGCATTTT.

The J gene is TRBJ2-3, the V gene TRBV7-8, with D possibly being TRBD1 (5 bases). There are 18 residues in the CDR3. Germline V gene lookup returns CDR1 SGHVS and CDR2 FQNEAQ. The V gene lost 1 base and the J gene lost 2 bases, with 19 bases spanning the gap. The CDR3 sequence is CASSLGLGRALFTDTQYF. The CDR3 DNA is TGTGCCAGCAGCTTAGGGTTGGGCAGGGCTCTGTTCACAGATACGCAGTATTTT.

The chain has TRBV12-3 or TRBV12-4 and TRBJ2-1; D might be TRBD1 (6 bases). The CDR3 is made up of 13 amino acids. V shed 6 bases and J shed 4 bases, with 10 bases lying between them. CDR3 sequence: CASSQDRYNEQFF. CDR3 sequence (DNA): TGTGCCAGCAGCCAGGACAGATACAATGAGCAGTTCTTC.

There are a few counts of this clone. V usage is TRBV28 and J usage is TRBJ1-4, with 7 bases identical to TRBD1. The J segment lost 2 bases and the V segment lost 7 bases, leaving 4 bases of the junction unmatched. Germline V gene data show CDR1 as MDHEN and CDR2 as SYDVKM. CDR3 size: 14 residues. The CDR3 protein is CASTTGATNEKLFF. The CDR3 DNA reads TGTGCCAGCACCACAGGGGCGACTAATGAAAAACTGTTTTTT. Combining the CDR3 with reference TRBV28 and TRBJ1-4 gives the whole variable domain DVKVTQSSRYLVKRTGEKVFLECVQDMDHENMFWYRQDPGLGLRLIYFSYDVKMKEKGDIPEGYSVSREKKERFSLILESASTNQTSMYLCASTTGATNEKLFFGSGTQLSVL.

This chain connects TRBV30 to TRBJ1-1; perhaps TRBD1 as D (6 bases). V shed 4 bases and J shed 5 bases, with 14 bases lying between them. CDR1 GTSNPN and CDR2 SVGIG come from the germline V gene (reference sequence). The CDR3 totals 13 residues. This CDR3 reads CAWTNRVGTEAFF. CDR3 in DNA: TGTGCCTGGACTAACAGGGTAGGGACTGAAGCTTTCTTT.

The chain is built from TRBV5-1 and TRBJ2-2, with 9 bases identical to TRBD1. Germline V gene data show CDR1 as SGHRS and CDR2 as YFSETQ. V dropped 2 bases and J dropped 7; count of bases not matched to a gene: 12. This CDR3 comprises 17 residues. CDR3 bases: TGCGCCAGCAGCTTAGTGGGACAGGGCACCGGGTACGGGGAGCTGTTTTTT. Protein sequence: CASSLVGQGTGYGELFF.

V is TRBV28 and J is TRBJ2-7, with D perhaps TRBD2 (6 bases). The CDR3 consists of 14 residues. Germline V lookup: CDR1 MDHEN, CDR2 SYDVKM. Deletions cut 6 bases from V and 2 bases from J, with 14 bases between. The CDR3: CASSRLGGAYEQYF. The CDR3 DNA reads as TGTGCCAGCAGCCGACTGGGGGGAGCCTACGAGCAGTACTTC.

V gene TRBV28 combines with J gene TRBJ1-4; 8 positions agree with TRBD1. The CDR3 is 18 residues long. Germline trimming cut 6 bases from V and 2 bases from J; bases unmatched to any gene: 14. Germline V CDR1 and CDR2: MDHEN, SYDVKM. Here the CDR3 reads CASRPRRRTGMTNEKLFF. CDR3 nucleotides: TGTGCCAGCAGACCCCGTCGGAGGACAGGGATGACTAATGAAAAACTGTTTTTT.